This T cell receptor (beta chain) was identified during a study of blood T cells in healthy people across ages. A second PCR of roughly 7 to 11 cycles used a sample-barcoded 5' primer and a J-beta primer mix. MiXCR, applied by TCRdb to the 5' RACE reads, yields one record per CDR3 protein. The sample yields around 1.5 million distinct CDR3 sequences, around 35% seen once. The CDR3 consists of 17 residues. V lost 6 bases and J lost 0; bases outside the gene matches: 13. The germline CDR1 and CDR2 sequences are DFQATT and SNEGSKA (reference sequence). Total RNA extraction produced at least 5 micrograms (per sample) for the study.

The clonotype was recovered from a woman aged 25 to 45 in good health. The specimen sequenced was blood. This chain connects TRBV20-1 to TRBJ2-3; 9 bases fit TRBD2. The DNA for the CDR3 is TGCAGTGCCCCGGGACTAGCACTTCATACTAGCACAGATACGCAGTATTTT. Translation gives CSAPGLALHTSTDTQYF.